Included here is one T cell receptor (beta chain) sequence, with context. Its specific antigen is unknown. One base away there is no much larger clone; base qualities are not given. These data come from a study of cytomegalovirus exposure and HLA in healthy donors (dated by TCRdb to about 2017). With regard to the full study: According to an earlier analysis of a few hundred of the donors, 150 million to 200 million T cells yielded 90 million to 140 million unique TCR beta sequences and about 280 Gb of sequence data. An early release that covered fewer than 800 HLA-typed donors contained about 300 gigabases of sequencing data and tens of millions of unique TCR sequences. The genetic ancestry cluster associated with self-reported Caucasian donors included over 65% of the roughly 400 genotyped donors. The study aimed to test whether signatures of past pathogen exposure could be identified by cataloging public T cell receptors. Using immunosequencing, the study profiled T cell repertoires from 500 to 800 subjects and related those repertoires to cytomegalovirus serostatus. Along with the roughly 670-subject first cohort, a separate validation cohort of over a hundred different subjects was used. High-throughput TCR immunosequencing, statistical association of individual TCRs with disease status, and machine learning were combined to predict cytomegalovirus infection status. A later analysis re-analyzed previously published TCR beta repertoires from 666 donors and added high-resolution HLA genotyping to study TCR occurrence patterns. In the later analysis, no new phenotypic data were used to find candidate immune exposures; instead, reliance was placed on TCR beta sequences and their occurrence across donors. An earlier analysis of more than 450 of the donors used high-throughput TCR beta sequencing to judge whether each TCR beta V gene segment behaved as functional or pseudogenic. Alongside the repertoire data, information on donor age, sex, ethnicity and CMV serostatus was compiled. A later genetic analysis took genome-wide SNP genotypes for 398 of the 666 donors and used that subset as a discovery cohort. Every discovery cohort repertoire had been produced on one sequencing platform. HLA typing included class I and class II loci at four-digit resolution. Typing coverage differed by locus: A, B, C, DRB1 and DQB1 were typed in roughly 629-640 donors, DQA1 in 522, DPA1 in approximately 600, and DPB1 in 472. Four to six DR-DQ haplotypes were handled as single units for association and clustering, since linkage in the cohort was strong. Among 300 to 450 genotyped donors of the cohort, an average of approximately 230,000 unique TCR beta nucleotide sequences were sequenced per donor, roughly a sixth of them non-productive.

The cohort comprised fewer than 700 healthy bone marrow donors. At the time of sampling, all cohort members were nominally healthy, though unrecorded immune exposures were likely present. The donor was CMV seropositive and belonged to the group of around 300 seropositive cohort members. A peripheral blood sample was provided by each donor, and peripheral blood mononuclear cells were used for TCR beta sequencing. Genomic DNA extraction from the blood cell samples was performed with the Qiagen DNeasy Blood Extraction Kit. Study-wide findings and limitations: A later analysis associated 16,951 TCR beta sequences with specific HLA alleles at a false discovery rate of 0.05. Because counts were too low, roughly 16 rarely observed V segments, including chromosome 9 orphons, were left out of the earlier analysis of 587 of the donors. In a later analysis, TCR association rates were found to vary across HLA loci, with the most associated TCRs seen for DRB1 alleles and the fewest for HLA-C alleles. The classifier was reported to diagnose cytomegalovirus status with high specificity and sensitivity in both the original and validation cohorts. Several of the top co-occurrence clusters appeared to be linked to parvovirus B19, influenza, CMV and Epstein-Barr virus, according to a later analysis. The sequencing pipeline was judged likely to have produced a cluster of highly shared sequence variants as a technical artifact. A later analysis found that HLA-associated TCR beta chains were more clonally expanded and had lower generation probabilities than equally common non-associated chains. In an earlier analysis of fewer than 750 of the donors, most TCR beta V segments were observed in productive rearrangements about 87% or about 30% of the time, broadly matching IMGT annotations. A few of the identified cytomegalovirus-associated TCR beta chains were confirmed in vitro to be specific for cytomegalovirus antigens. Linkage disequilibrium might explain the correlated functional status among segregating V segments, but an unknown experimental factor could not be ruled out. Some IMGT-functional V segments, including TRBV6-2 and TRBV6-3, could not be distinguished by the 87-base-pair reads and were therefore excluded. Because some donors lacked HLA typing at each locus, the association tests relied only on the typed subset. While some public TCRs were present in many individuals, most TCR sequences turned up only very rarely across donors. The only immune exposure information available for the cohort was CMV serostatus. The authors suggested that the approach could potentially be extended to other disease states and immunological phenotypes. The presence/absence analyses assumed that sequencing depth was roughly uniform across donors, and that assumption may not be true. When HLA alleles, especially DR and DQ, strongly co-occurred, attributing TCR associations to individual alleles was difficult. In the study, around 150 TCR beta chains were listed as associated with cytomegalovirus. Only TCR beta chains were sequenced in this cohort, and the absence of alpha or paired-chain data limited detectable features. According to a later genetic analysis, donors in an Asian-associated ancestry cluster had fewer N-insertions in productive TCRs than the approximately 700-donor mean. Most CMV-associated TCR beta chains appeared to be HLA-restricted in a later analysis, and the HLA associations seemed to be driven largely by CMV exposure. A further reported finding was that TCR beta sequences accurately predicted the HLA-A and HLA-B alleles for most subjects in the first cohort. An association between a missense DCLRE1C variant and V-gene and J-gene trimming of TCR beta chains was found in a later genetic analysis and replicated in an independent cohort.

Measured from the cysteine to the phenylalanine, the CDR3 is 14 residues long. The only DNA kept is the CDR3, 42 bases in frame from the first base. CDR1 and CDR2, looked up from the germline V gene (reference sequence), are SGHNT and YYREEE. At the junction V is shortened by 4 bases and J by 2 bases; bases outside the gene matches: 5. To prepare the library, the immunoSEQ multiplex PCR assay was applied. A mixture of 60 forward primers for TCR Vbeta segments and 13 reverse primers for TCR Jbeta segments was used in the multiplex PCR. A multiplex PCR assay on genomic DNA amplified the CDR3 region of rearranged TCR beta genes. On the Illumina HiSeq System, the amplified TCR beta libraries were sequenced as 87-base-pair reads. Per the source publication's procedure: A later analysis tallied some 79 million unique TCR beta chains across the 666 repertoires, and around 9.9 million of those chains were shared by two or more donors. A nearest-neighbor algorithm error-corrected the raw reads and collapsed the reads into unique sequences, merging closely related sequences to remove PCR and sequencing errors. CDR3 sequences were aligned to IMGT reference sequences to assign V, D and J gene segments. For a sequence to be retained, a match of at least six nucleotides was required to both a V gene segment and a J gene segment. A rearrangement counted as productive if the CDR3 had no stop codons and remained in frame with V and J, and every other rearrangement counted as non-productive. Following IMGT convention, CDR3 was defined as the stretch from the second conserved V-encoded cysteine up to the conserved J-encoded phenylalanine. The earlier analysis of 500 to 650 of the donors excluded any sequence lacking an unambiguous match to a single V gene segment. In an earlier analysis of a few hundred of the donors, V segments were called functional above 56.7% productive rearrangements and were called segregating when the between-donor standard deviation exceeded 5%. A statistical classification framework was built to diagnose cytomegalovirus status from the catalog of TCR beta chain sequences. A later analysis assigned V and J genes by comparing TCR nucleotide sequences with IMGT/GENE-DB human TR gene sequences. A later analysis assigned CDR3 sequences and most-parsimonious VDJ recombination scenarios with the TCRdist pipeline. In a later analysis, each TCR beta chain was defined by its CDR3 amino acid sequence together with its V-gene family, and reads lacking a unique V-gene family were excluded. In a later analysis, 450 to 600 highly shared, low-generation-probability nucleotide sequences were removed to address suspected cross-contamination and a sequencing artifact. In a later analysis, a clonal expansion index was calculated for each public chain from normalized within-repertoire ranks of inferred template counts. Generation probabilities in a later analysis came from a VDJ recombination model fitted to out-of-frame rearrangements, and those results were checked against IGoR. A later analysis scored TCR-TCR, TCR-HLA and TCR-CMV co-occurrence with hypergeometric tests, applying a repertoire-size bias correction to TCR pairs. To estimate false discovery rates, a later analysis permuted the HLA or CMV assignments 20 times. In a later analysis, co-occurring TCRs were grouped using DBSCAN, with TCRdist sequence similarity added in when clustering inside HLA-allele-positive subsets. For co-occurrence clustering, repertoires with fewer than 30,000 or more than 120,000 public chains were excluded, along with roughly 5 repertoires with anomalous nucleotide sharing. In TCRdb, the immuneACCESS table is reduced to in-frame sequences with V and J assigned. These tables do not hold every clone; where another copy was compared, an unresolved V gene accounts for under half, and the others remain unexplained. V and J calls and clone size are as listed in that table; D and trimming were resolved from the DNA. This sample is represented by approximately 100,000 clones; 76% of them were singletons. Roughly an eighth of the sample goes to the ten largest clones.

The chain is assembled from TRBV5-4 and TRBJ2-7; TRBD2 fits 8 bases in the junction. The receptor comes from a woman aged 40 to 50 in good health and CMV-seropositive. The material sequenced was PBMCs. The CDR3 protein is CASSVPGGPYEQYF. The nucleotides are TGTGCCAGCAGCGTCCCGGGGGGGCCCTACGAGCAGTACTTC.